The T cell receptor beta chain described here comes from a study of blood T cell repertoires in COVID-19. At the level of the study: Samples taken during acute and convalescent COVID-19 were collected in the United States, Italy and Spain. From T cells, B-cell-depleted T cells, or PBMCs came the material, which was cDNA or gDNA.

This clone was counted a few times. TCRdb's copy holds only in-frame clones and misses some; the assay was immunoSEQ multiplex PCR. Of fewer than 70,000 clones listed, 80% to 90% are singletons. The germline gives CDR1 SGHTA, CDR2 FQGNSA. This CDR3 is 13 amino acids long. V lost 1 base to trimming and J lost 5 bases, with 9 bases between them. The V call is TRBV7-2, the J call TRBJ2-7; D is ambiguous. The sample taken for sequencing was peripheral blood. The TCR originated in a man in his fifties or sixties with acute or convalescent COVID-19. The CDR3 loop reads CASSLVSGDEQYF. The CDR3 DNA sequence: TGTGCCAGCAGCTTAGTTTCAGGTGACGAGCAGTACTTC.